What follows describes a single T cell receptor beta chain. Its antigen is undetermined. This CDR3 contains 16 residues. Trimming removed 1 base from V and 4 bases from J; junction bases left unmatched: 9. Germline loops: CDR1 MGHRA, CDR2 YSYEKL. Libraries were prepared by immunoSEQ multiplex PCR; TCRdb keeps only in-frame clonotypes and omits some of them. Of some 13,000 clones in the sample, around four fifths were seen once. This record belongs to a study of T cell repertoires in ileal Crohn's disease. Overall study context: All patients had surgery for stricturing (around 61%) or penetrating (39%) disease.

Regarding the study as a whole: Compared with CD4 T cells, sorted CD8 cells carried more expanded clones. Endoscopic recurrence occurred in every patient whose clonality exceeded 26.8%.

The rearrangement uses TRBV4-1 and TRBJ2-7; the match to TRBD2 covers 8 bases. The sample comprised ileal tissue. This clonotype was sampled from an adult with Crohn's disease. The CDR3 sequence is CASSQVGEREFYEQYF. The CDR3 coding sequence is TGCGCCAGCAGCCAAGTGGGCGAGCGGGAGTTTTACGAGCAGTACTTC.